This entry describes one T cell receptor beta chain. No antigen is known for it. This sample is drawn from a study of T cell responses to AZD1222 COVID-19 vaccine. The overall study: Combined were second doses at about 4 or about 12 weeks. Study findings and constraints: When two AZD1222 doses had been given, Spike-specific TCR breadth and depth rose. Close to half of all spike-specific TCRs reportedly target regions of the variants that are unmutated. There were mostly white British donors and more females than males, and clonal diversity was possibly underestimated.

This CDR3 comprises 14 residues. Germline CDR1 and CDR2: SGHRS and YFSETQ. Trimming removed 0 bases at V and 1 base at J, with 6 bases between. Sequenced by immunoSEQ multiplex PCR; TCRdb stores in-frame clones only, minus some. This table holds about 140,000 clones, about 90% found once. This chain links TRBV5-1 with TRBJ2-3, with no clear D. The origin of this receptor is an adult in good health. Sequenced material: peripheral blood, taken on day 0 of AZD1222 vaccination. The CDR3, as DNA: TGCGCCAGCAGCTTGGTTGGACGCACAGATACGCAGTATTTT. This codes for CASSLVGRTDTQYF.